This T cell receptor beta chain appears in the sequencing data of a study of T cell repertoires in cytomegalovirus infection. Findings and limits, study-wide: In two of eight donors, the top clonotype was HLA-C-restricted CMV-specific. Carriage of CMV together with the relevant HLA was identifiable through cumulative public TCR beta family frequency.

The CDR3 totals 17 residues. V dropped 5 bases and J dropped 5; count of bases not matched to a gene: 14. CDR1 SGHRS and CDR2 YFSETQ come from the germline V gene. In regard to this clonotype: The target antigen is unknown.

MiXCR, applied by TCRdb to the reads, yields one record per CDR3 protein. Of around 430,000 distinct CDR3 sequences listed, about 42% are singletons. The chain uses TRBV5-1 and TRBJ2-5, with 11 positions matching TRBD2. The source material was cultured PBMCs, sampled from culture after CMV antigen stimulation. The receptor was derived from a human donor in good health (CMV status not recorded). Some clones in this sample may be carry-over from other donors' samples. CDR3 region: CASSRRDSGGVRETQYF. The CDR3 bases are TGCGCCAGCAGTCGCCGGGATAGCGGGGGGGTGAGGGAGACCCAGTACTTC.